This T cell receptor (beta chain) emerged from a study of shared clonotypes between healthy human individuals. The DNA input per sorted-subset replicate PCR was roughly 180 ng, corresponding to 25,000 to 30,000 T cell genomes. Generated by immunoSEQ multiplex PCR, the TCRdb table keeps only in-frame clones and is missing some. The data contain 950,000 to 1,200,000 clones, approximately 75% of them seen just once; the ten biggest clones take up 0.85% to 1%. V lost 6 bases, J lost 3 bases, and 12 bases lay in between. The CDR3 runs 14 residues. Germline V lookup: CDR1 SGHRS, CDR2 YFSETQ. Findings and caveats of the study: Rarefaction gave evidence that sorted-subset sequencing remained incomplete despite large depth.

A word on this clone: Its antigen is not known.

Investigators divided CD4+ cells into CD45RA+ naive and CD45RA-negative memory subsets. Sequences were obtained from memory CD4+ T cells from PBMCs. Subset denoted: CD45RA-negative fraction. This receptor was identified in a man aged 18 to 30 in good health. Some clones in this sample may be carry-over from other donors' samples. This chain links TRBV5-1 with TRBJ2-2; D gene unclear. In nucleotides, the CDR3 is TGCGCCAGCAATCCCCAAGGGTACACCGGGGAGCTGTTTTTT. It specifies CASNPQGYTGELFF. The variable domain in full, with the rest retrieved from reference TRBV5-1 and TRBJ2-2, is KAGVTQTPRYLIKTRGQQVTLSCSPISGHRSVSWYQQTPGQGLQFLFEYFSETQRNKGNFPGRFSGRQFSNSRSEMNVSTLELGDSALYLCASNPQGYTGELFFGEGSRLTVL.